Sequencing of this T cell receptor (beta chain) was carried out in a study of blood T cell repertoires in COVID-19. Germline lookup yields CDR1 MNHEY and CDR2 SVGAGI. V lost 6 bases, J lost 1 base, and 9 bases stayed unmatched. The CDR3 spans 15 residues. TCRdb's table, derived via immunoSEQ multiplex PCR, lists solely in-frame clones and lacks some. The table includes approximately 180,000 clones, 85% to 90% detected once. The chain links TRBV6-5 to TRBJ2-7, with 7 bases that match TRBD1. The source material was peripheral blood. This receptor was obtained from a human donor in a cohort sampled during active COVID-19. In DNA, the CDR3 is TGTGCCAGCAGACTTCGACAGGGTTCATCCTACGAGCAGTACTTC. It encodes CASRLRQGSSYEQYF.